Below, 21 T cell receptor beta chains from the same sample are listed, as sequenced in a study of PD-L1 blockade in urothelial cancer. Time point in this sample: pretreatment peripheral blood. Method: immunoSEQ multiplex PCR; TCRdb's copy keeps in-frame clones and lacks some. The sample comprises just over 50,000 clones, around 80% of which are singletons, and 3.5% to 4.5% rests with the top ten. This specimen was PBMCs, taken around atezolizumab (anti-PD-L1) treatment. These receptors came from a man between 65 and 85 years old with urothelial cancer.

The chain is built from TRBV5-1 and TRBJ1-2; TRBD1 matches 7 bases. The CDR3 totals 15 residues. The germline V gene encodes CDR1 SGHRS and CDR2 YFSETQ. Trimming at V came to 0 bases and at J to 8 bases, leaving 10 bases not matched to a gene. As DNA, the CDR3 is TGCGCCAGCAGCTTGGGAGGAGGGGGCGCGCCGGGCTACACCTTC. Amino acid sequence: CASSLGGGGAPGYTF. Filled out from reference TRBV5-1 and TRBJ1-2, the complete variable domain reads KAGVTQTPRYLIKTRGQQVTLSCSPISGHRSVSWYQQTPGQGLQFLFEYFSETQRNKGNFPGRFSGRQFSNSRSEMNVSTLELGDSALYLCASSLGGGGAPGYTFGSGTRLTVV.

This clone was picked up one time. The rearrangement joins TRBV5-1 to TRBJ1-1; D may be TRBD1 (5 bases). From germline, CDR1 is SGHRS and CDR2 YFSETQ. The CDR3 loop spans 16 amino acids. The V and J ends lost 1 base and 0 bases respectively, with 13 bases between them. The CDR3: CASSLRQGFMNTEAFF. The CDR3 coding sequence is TGCGCCAGCAGCTTGAGGCAGGGCTTCATGAACACTGAAGCTTTCTTT.

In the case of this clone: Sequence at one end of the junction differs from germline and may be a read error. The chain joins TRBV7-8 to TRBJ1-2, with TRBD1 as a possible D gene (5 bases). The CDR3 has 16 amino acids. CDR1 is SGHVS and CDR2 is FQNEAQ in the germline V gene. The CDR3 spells CASRLAAGRLPSGYTF. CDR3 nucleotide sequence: TGTGCCAGCAGGTTAGCCGCAGGGAGGCTTCCGAGTGGCTACACCTTC.

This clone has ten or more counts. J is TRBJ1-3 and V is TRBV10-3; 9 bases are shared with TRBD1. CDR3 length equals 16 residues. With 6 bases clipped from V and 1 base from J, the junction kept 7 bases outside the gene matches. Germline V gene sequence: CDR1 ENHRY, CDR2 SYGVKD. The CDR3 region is CAIRPGQGFSGNTIYF. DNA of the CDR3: TGTGCCATCAGACCGGGACAGGGATTTTCTGGAAACACCATATATTTT.

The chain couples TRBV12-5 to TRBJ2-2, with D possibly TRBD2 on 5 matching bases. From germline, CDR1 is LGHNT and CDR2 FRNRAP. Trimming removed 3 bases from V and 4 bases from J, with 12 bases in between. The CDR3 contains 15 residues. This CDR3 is CASGFQAGLTGELFF. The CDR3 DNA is TGTGCTAGTGGTTTTCAGGCGGGTCTCACCGGGGAGCTGTTTTTT.

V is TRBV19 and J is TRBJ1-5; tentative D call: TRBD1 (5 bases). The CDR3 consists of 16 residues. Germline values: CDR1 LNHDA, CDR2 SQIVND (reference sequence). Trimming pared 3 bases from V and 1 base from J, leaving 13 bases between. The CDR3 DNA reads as TGTGCCAGTAGTATTAGGGGTACAGTCAGCAATCAGCCCCAGCATTTT. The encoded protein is CASSIRGTVSNQPQHF.

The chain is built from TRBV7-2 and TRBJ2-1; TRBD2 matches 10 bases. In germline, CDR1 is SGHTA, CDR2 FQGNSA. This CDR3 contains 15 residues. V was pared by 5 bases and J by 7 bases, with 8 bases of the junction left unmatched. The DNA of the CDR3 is TGTGCCAGCAGCGCAGAACTAGCGGGAAAGAATGAGCAGTTCTTC. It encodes CASSAELAGKNEQFF.

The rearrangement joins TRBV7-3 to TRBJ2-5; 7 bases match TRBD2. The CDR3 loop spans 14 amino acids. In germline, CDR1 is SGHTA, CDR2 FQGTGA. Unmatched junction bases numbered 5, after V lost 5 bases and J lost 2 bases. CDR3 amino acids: CASSLRAGQETQYF. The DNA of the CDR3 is TGTGCCAGCAGCCTCCGAGCGGGGCAAGAGACCCAGTACTTC.

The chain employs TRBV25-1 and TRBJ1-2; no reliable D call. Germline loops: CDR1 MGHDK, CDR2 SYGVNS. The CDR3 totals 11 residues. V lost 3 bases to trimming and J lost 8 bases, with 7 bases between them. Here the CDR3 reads CASSDARGYTF. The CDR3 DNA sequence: TGTGCCAGCAGTGACGCGCGGGGCTACACCTTC.

The CDR3 DNA reads as TGTGCCATCAGCTCAGCGGGGGGTGTAAATACGCAGTATTTT. It encodes CAISSAGGVNTQYF. The chain links TRBV10-3 to TRBJ2-3; 9 bases align to TRBD2. The trim removed 6 bases at V and 7 bases at J, leaving 8 bases unmatched. Germline CDR1 ENHRY, CDR2 SYGVKD. The CDR3 has 14 amino acids.

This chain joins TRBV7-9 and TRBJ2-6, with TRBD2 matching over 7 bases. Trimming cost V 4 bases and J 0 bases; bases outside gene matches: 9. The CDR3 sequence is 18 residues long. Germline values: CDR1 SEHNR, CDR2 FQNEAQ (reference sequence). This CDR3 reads CASSSLRGVGSGANVLTF. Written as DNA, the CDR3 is TGTGCCAGCAGCTCGTTACGGGGGGTCGGCTCTGGGGCCAACGTCCTGACTTTC.

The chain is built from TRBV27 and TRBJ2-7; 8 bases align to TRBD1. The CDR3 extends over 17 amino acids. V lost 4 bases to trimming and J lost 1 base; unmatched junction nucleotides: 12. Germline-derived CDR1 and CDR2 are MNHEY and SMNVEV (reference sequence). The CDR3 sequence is CASSSNYRGRTSYEQYF. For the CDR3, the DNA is TGTGCCAGCAGTTCGAACTACAGGGGGAGGACTTCCTACGAGCAGTACTTC.

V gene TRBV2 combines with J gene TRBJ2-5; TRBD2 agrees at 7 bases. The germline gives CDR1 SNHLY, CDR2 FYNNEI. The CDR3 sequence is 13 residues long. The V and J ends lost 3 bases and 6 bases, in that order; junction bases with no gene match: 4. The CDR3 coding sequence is TGTGCCAGCAGTGAGGGGGGGTTAAAGACCCAGTACTTC. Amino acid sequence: CASSEGGLKTQYF.

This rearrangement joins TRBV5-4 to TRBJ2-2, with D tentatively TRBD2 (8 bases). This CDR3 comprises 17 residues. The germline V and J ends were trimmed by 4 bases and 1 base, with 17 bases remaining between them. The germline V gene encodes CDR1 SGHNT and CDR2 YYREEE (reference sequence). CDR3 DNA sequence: TGTGCCAGCAGCCCGGGACAGCTAGCGGGGAACACCGGGGAGCTGTTTTTT. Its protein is CASSPGQLAGNTGELFF. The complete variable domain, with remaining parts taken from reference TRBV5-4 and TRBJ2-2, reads ETGVTQSPTHLIKTRGQQVTLRCSSQSGHNTVSWYQQALGQGPQFIFQYYREEENGRGNFPPRFSGLQFPNYSSELNVNALELDDSALYLCASSPGQLAGNTGELFFGEGSRLTVL.

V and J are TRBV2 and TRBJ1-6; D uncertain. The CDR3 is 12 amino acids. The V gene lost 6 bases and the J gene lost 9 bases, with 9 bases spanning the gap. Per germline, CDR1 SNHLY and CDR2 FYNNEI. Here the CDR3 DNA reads TGTGCCAGCAGAAGCCCGGGTTCACCCCTCCACTTT. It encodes CASRSPGSPLHF.

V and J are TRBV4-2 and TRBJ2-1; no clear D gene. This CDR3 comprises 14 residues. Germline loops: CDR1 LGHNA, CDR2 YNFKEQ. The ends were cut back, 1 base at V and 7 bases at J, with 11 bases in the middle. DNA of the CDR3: TGTGCCAGCAGCCAAGGAGGTCAAGTTAATGAGCAGTTCTTC. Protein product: CASSQGGQVNEQFF.

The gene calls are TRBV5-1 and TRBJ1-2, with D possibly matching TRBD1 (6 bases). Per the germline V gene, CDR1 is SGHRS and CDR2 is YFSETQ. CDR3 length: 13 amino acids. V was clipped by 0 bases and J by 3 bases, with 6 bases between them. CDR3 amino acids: CASSLGTDYGYTF. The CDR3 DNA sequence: TGCGCCAGCAGCTTGGGGACAGACTATGGCTACACCTTC.

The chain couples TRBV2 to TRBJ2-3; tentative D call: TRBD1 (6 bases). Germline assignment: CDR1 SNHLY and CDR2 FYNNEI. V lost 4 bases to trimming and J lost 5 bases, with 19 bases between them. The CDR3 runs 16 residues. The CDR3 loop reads CASSGGGQGNEDTQYF. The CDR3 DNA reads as TGTGCCAGCAGTGGCGGCGGGCAGGGGAATGAAGATACGCAGTATTTT.

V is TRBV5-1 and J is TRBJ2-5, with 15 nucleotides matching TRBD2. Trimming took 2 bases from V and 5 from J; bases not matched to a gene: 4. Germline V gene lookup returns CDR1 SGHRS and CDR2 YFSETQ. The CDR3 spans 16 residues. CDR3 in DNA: TGCGCCAGCAGCTTCGGACTAGCGGGGGGGCAGGAGACCCAGTACTTC. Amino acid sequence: CASSFGLAGGQETQYF.

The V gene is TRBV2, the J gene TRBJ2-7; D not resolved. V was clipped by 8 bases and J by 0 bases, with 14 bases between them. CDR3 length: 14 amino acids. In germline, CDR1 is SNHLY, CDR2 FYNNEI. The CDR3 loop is CASGDWPYSYEQYF. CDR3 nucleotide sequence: TGTGCCAGCGGAGACTGGCCCTACTCCTACGAGCAGTACTTC.

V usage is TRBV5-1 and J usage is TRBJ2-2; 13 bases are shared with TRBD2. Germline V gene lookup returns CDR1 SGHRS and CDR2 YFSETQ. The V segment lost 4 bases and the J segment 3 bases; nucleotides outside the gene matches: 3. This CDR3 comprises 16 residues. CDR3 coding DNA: TGCGCCAGCAGCCAGGGACTAGCGGGATACACCGGGGAGCTGTTTTTT. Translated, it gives CASSQGLAGYTGELFF.